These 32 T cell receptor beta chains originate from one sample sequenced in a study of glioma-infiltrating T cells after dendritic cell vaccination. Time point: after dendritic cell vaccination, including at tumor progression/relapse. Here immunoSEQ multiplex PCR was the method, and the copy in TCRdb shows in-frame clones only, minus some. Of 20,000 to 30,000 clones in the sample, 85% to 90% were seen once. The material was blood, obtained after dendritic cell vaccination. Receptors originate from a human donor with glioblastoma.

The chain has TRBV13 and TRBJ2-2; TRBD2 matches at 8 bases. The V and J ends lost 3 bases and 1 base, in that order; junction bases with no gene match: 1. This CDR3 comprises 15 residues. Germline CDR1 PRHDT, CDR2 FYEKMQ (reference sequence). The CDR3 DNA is TGTGCCAGCAGCTTCCTAGCGGGGAACACCGGGGAGCTGTTTTTT. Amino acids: CASSFLAGNTGELFF.

The chain's CDR3 is CASSQFSSGYEQYF. CDR3 in DNA: TGTGCCAGCTCTCAATTCTCCTCAGGGTACGAGCAGTACTTC. The chain couples TRBV18 to TRBJ2-7; the D gene is possibly TRBD1 (5 bases). Trimming took off 6 bases at V and 4 bases at J, with 16 bases between the two ends. The CDR3 sequence is 14 residues long. Per germline, CDR1 KGHSH and CDR2 LQKENI.

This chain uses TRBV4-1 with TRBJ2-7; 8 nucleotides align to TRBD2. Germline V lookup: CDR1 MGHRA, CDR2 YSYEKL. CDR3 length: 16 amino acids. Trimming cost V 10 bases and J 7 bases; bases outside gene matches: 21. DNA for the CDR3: TGCGCCACAGCTACCTCCCTAGCGGGCCCACGGAGGGAGCAGTACTTC. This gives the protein CATATSLAGPRREQYF.

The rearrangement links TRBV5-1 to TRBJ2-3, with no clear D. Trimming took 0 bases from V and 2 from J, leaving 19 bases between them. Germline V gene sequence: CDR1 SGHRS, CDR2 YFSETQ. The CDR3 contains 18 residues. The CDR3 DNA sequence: TGCGCCAGCAGCTTGGCCACACAGTACCCTACCTACACAGATACGCAGTATTTT. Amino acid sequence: CASSLATQYPTYTDTQYF.

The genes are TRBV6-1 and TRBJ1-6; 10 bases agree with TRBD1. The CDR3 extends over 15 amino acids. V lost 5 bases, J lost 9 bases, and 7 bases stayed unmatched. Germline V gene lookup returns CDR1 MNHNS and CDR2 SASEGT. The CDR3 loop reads CASSSTGGLPSPLHF. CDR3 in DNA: TGTGCCAGCAGTTCGACAGGGGGCCTTCCTTCACCCCTCCACTTT.

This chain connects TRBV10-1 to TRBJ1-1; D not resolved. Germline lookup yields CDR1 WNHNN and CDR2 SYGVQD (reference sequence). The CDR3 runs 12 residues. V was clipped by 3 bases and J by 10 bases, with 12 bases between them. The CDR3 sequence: CASSDLQSGAFF. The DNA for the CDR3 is TGCGCCAGCAGTGACCTTCAATCCGGAGCTTTCTTT.

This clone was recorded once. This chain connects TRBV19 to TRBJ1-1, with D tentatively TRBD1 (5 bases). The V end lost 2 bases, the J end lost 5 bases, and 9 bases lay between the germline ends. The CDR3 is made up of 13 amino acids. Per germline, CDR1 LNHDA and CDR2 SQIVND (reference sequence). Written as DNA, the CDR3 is TGTGCCAGTAGTATATGGGGGGGGACTGAAGCTTTCTTT. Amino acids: CASSIWGGTEAFF.

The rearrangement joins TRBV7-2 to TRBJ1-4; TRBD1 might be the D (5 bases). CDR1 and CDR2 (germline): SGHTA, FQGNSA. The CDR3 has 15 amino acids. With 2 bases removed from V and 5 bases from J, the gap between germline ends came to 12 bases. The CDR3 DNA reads TGTGCCAGCAGCTTAAGCCAGGGCGGAAATGAAAAACTGTTTTTT. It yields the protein CASSLSQGGNEKLFF.

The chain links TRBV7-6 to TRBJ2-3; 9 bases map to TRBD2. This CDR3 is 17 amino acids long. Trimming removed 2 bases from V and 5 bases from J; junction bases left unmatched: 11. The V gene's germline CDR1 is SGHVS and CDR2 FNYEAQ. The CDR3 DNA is TGTGCCAGCAGCTTAATGGGCGGGGGGGCCTCGGGAGATACGCAGTATTTT. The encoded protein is CASSLMGGGASGDTQYF.

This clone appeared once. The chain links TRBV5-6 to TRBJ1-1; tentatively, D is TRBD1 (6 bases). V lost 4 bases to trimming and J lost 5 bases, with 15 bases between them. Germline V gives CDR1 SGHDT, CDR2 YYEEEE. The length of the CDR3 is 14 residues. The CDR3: CASSLVGTLTEAFF. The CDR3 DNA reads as TGTGCCAGCAGCCTGGTGGGGACACTGACTGAAGCTTTCTTT. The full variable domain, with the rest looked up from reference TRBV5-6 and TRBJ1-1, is DAGVTQSPTHLIKTRGQQVTLRCSPKSGHDTVSWYQQALGQGPQFIFQYYEEEERQRGNFPDRFSGHQFPNYSSELNVNALLLGDSALYLCASSLVGTLTEAFFGQGTRLTVV.

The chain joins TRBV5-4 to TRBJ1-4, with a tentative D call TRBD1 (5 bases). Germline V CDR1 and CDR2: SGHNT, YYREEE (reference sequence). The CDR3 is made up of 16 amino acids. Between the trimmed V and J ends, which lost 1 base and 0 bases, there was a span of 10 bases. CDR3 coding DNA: TGTGCCAGCAGCTTGTGGGGCCGATCAACTAATGAAAAACTGTTTTTT. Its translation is CASSLWGRSTNEKLFF.

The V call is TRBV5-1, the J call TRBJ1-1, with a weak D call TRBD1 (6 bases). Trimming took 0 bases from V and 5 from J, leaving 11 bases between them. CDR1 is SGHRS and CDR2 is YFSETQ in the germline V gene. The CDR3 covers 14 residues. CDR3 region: CASSLGGPDTEAFF. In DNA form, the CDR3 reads TGCGCCAGCAGCTTGGGGGGGCCCGATACTGAAGCTTTCTTT.

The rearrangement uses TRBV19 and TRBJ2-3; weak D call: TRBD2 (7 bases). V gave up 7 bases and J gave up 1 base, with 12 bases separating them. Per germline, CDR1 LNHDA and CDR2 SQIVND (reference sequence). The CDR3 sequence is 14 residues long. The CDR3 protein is CASKRGGRTDTQYF. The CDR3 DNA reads TGTGCCAGTAAAAGGGGGGGACGCACAGATACGCAGTATTTT.

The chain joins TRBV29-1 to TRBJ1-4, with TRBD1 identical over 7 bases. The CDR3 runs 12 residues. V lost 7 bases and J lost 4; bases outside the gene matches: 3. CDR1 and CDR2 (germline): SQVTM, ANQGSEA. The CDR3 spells CSARGLNEKLFF. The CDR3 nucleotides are TGCAGCGCGAGGGGGCTTAATGAAAAACTGTTTTTT.

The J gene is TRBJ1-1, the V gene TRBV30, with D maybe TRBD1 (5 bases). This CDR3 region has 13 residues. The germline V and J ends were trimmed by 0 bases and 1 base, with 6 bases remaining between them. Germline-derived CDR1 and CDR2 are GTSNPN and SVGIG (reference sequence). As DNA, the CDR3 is TGTGCCTGGAGTGTACAGGAGAACACTGAAGCTTTCTTT. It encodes CAWSVQENTEAFF.

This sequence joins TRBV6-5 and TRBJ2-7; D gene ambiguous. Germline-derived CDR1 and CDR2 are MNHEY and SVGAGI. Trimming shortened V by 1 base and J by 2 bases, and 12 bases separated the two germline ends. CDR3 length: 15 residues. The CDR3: CASSYLVASPYEQYF. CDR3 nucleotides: TGTGCCAGCAGTTACTTGGTGGCAAGTCCCTACGAGCAGTACTTC.

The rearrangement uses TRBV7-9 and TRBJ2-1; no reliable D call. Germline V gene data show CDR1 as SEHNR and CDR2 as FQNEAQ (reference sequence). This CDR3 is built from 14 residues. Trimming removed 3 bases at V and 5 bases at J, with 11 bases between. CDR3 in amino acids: CASSLGDPNNEQFF. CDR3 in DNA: TGTGCCAGCAGCTTGGGCGACCCCAACAATGAGCAGTTCTTC.

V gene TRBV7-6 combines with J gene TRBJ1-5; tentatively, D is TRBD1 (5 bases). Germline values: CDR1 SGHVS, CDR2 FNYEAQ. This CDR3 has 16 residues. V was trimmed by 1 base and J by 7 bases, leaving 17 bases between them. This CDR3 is CASSLGTAMQGQPQHF. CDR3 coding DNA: TGTGCCAGCAGCTTAGGGACCGCTATGCAGGGCCAGCCCCAGCATTTT.

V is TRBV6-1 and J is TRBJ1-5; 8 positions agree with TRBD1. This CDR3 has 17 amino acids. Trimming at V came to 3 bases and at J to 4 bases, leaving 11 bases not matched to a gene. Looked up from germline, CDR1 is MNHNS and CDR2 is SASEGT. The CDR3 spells CASSDKLDRVGNQPQHF. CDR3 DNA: TGTGCCAGCAGTGACAAATTGGACAGGGTTGGAAATCAGCCCCAGCATTTT.

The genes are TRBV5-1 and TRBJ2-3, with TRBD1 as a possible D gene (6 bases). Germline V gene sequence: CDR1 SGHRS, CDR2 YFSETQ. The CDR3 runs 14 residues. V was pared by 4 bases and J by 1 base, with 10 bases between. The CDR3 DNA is TGCGCCAGCAGCAAGGACAGAGGCACAGATACGCAGTATTTT. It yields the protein CASSKDRGTDTQYF. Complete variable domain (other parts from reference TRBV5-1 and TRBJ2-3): KAGVTQTPRYLIKTRGQQVTLSCSPISGHRSVSWYQQTPGQGLQFLFEYFSETQRNKGNFPGRFSGRQFSNSRSEMNVSTLELGDSALYLCASSKDRGTDTQYFGPGTRLTVL.

CDR3 nucleotides: TGTGCCAGCAGCCCCACGTACTCCCGCACAGATACGCAGTATTTT. It is translated as CASSPTYSRTDTQYF. V gene TRBV5-6 combines with J gene TRBJ2-3; no clear D. V lost 4 bases and J 1 base, leaving 13 bases between the germline ends. This CDR3 is built from 15 residues. Per the germline V gene, CDR1 is SGHDT and CDR2 is YYEEEE.

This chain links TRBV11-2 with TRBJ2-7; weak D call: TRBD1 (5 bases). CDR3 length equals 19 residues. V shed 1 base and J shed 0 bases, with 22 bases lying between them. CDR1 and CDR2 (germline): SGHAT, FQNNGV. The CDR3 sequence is CASSLVSLGAGPSSYEQYF. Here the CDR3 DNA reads TGTGCCAGCAGCTTAGTTTCTCTAGGGGCTGGCCCGAGCTCCTACGAGCAGTACTTC.

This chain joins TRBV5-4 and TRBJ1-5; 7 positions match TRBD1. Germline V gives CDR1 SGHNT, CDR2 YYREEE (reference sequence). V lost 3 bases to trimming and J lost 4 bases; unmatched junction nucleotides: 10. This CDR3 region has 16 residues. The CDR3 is CASSWYPPGQNQPQHF. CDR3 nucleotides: TGTGCCAGCAGCTGGTACCCACCGGGACAGAATCAGCCCCAGCATTTT.

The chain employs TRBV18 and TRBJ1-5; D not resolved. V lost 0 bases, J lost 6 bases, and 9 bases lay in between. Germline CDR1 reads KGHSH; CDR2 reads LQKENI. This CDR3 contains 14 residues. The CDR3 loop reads CASSPPMSGQPQHF. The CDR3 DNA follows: TGTGCCAGCTCACCACCTATGTCGGGTCAGCCCCAGCATTTT.

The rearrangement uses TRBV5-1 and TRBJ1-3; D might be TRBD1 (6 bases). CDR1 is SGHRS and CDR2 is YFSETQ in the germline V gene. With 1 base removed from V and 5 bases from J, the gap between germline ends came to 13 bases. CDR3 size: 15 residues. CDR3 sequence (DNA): TGCGCCAGCAGCTTGAGTGGGACACAGCGAAACACCATATATTTT. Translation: CASSLSGTQRNTIYF. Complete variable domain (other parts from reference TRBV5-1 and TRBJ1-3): KAGVTQTPRYLIKTRGQQVTLSCSPISGHRSVSWYQQTPGQGLQFLFEYFSETQRNKGNFPGRFSGRQFSNSRSEMNVSTLELGDSALYLCASSLSGTQRNTIYFGEGSWLTVV.

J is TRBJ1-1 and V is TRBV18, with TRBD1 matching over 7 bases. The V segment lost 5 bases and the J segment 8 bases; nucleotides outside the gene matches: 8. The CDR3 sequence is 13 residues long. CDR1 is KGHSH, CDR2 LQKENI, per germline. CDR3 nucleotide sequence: TGTGCCAGCTCAGACCAGGGGGAGTGGGAAGCTTTCTTT. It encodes CASSDQGEWEAFF.

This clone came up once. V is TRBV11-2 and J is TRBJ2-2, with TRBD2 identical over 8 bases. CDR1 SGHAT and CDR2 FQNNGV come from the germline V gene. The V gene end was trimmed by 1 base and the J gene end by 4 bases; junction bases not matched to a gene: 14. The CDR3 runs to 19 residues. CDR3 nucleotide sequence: TGTGCCAGCAGCTTAGCCTACTCCGGGACTAGTGGAAGCACCGGGGAGCTGTTTTTT. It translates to CASSLAYSGTSGSTGELFF.

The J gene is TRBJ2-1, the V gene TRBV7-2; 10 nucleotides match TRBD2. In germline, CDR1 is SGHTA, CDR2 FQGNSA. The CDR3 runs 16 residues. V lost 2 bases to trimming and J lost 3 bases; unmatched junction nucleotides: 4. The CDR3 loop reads CASSLLLAGVYNEQFF. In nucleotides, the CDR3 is TGTGCCAGCAGCTTACTTCTAGCGGGGGTCTACAATGAGCAGTTCTTC.

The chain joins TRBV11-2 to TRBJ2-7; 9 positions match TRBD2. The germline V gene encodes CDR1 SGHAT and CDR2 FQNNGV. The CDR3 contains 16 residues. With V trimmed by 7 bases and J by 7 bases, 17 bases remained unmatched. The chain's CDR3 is CASTRGLGGGAGEQYF. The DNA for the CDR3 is TGTGCCAGCACCCGGGGGCTTGGCGGGGGGGCAGGGGAGCAGTACTTC.

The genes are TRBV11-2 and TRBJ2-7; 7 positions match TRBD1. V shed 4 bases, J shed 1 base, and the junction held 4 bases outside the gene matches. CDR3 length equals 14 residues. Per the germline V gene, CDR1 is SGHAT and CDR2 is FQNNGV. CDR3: CASSWTRGSYEQYF. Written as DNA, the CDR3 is TGTGCCAGCAGCTGGACCAGGGGGTCCTACGAGCAGTACTTC.

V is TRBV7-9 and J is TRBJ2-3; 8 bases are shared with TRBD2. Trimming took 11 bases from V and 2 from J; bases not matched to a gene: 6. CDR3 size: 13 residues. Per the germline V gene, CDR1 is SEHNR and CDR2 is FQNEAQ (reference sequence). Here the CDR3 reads CACMRGATDTQYF. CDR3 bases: TGTGCCTGTATGCGGGGGGCCACAGATACGCAGTATTTT.

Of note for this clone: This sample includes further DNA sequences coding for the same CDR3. The CDR3: CASSSIGQGRPYEQYF. Here the CDR3 DNA reads TGTGCCAGCAGCTCTATCGGACAGGGGAGACCCTACGAGCAGTACTTC. This chain uses TRBV28 with TRBJ2-7, with TRBD1 matching over 9 bases. The trim removed 6 bases at V and 2 bases at J, leaving 11 bases unmatched. This CDR3 has 16 residues. Germline CDR1 is MDHEN and CDR2 is SYDVKM. Based on the CDR3 plus reference TRBV28 and TRBJ2-7, the full variable domain is DVKVTQSSRYLVKRTGEKVFLECVQDMDHENMFWYRQDPGLGLRLIYFSYDVKMKEKGDIPEGYSVSREKKERFSLILESASTNQTSMYLCASSSIGQGRPYEQYFGPGTRLTVT.